The rows below give T cell receptor beta chains drawn from one sample of a study of blood T cell repertoires in COVID-19. Clones were read by immunoSEQ multiplex PCR, and TCRdb kept only the in-frame ones, dropping some. Found here are 380,000 or so clones, 86% of them singletons; the top ten hold roughly 7.1%. Sequenced: peripheral blood. These receptors were obtained from a woman aged 55 to 70 with COVID-19, enrolled during active disease. The CDR3 runs from the conserved cysteine through the conserved F or W. The D gene is left open where the match is weak. Only part of the rows carry a size: once, few, many, or a class if the clone is expanded.

TRBJ2-7 TRBD2 TRBV3-1/TRBV3-2 few CASSPGLAGNSYEQYF TGTGCCAGCAGCCCAGGACTAGCGGGGAACTCCTACGAGCAGTACTTC
TRBJ1-1 NA TRBV3-1/TRBV3-2 NA CASSPRGGVNTEAFF TGTGCCAGCAGCCCACGTGGGGGGGTGAACACTGAAGCTTTCTTT
TRBJ2-5 NA TRBV7-9 NA CASTRETQYF TGTGCCAGCACGCGGGAGACCCAGTACTTC
TRBJ1-1 TRBD1 TRBV7-3 NA CASSPTGSTEAFF TGTGCCAGCAGCCCGACAGGGTCCACTGAAGCTTTCTTT
TRBJ1-4 NA TRBV19 NA CASSIKQGKLFF TGTGCCAGTAGTATTAAACAGGGCAAACTGTTTTTT
TRBJ2-1 NA TRBV5-1 NA CATPTRGGLLNEQFF TGCGCCACCCCCACGCGCGGGGGCCTCCTCAATGAGCAGTTCTTC
TRBJ2-5 NA TRBV7-7 once CASSLNVVGVQETQYF TGTGCCAGCAGCTTAAATGTGGTCGGGGTTCAAGAGACCCAGTACTTC
TRBJ2-1 TRBD2 TRBV6-2/TRBV6-3 NA CASRYWTSGVYEQFF TGTGCCAGCAGATACTGGACTAGCGGGGTATACGAGCAGTTCTTC
TRBJ2-1 NA TRBV19 NA CASSIGSGSSYNEQFF TGTGCCAGTAGTATAGGGTCCGGGAGCTCCTACAATGAGCAGTTCTTC
TRBJ2-3 NA TRBV3-1/TRBV3-2 NA CASSQGDGDTDTQYF TGTGCCAGCAGCCAAGGTGACGGAGACACAGATACGCAGTATTTT
TRBJ2-7 TRBD1 TRBV28 NA CASIEDRGKDEQYF TGTGCCAGCATCGAGGACAGGGGGAAGGACGAGCAGTACTTC
TRBJ1-1 NA TRBV18 NA CASSPAPTVEAFF TGTGCCAGCTCACCAGCGCCGACAGTTGAAGCTTTCTTT
TRBJ2-2 TRBD1 TRBV7-3 once CAGNGTGQTGELFF TGTGCCGGCAATGGGACAGGGCAAACCGGGGAGCTGTTTTTT
TRBJ2-6 TRBD2 TRBV27 NA CASSLGLAGVGANVLTF TGTGCCAGCAGTTTAGGACTAGCGGGGGTTGGGGCCAACGTCCTGACTTTC
TRBJ1-2 NA TRBV18 NA CASSPNRGPEGGYTF TGTGCCAGCTCACCAAACCGAGGCCCAGAAGGAGGCTACACCTTC
TRBJ1-5 NA TRBV12-2 NA CASRSWGRGLPQHF TGTGCAAGTCGCTCTTGGGGGAGGGGATTACCCCAGCATTTT